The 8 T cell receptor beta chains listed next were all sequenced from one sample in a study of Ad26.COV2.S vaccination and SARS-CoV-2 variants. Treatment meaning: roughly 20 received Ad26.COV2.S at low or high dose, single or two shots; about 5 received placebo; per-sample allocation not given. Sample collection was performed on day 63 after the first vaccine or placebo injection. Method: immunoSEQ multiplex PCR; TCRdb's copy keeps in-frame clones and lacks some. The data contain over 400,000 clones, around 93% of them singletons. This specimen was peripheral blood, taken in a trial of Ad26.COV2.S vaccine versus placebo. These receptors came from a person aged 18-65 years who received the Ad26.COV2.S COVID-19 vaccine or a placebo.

The CDR3 DNA reads TGCGCCAGCAGTCTTTTAAGGGACAGCGAATACAATGAGCAGTTCTTC. It codes for CASSLLRDSEYNEQFF. The rearrangement uses TRBV5-1 and TRBJ2-1; TRBD1 agrees at 7 bases. V lost 5 bases and J lost 4; bases outside the gene matches: 12. This CDR3 spans 16 amino acids. Germline values: CDR1 SGHRS, CDR2 YFSETQ.

CDR3 DNA sequence: TGTGCCAGCAGCTTGGGCCGGCTAGCGGGGGGGCTCCACGAGCAGTACTTC. The encoded protein is CASSLGRLAGGLHEQYF. The chain links TRBV13 to TRBJ2-7, with 12 bases aligning to TRBD2. Germline V gene data show CDR1 as PRHDT and CDR2 as FYEKMQ (reference sequence). V gave up 3 bases and J gave up 5 bases; unmatched junction bases: 11. This CDR3 has 17 amino acids. The variable domain in full, completed from reference TRBV13 and TRBJ2-7, reads AAGVIQSPRHLIKEKRETATLKCYPIPRHDTVYWYQQGPGQDPQFLISFYEKMQSDKGSIPDRFSAQQFSDYHSELNMSSLELGDSALYFCASSLGRLAGGLHEQYFGPGTRLTVT.

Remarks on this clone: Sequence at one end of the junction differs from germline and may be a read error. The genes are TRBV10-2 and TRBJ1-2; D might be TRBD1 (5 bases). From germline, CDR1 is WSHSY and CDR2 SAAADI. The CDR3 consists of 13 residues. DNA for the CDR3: TGCGCCAGCAGTGAGTCGTTAGTGGGGCTTCTCCTCTTC. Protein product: CASSESLVGLLLF.

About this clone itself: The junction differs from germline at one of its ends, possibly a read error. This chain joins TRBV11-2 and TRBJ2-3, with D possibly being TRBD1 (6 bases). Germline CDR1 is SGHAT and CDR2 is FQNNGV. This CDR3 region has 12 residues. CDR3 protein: CASSLDRDTQYF. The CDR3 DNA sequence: TGTGCCAGCAGCCTAGACAGGGATACGCAGTATTTT.

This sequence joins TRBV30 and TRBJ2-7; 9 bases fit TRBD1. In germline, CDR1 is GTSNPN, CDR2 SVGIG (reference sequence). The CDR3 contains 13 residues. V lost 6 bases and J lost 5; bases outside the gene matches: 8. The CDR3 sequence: CACDWTGADEQYF. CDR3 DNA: TGTGCCTGCGACTGGACAGGGGCGGACGAGCAGTACTTC.

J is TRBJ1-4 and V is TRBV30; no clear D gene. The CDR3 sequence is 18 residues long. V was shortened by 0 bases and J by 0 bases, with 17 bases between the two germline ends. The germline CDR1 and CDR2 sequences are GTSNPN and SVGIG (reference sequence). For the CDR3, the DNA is TGTGCCTGGAGTGTAAAGCGGTGGCTCGGATCAACTAATGAAAAACTGTTTTTT. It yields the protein CAWSVKRWLGSTNEKLFF.

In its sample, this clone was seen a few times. In DNA form, the CDR3 reads TGTGCCAGTAGTCTACGGACAGGGGGCGGGGAGCCCCAGCATTTT. Protein: CASSLRTGGGEPQHF. The V gene is TRBV19, the J gene TRBJ1-5, with 11 bases matching TRBD1. With V trimmed by 5 bases and J by 8 bases, 8 bases remained unmatched. This CDR3 has 15 amino acids. Germline assignment: CDR1 LNHDA and CDR2 SQIVND (reference sequence).

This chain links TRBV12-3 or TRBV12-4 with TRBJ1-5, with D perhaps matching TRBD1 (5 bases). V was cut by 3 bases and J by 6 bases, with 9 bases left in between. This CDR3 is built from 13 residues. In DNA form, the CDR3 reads TGTGCCAGCAGTTTTTCAGGGCGTCAGCCCCAGCATTTT. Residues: CASSFSGRQPQHF.